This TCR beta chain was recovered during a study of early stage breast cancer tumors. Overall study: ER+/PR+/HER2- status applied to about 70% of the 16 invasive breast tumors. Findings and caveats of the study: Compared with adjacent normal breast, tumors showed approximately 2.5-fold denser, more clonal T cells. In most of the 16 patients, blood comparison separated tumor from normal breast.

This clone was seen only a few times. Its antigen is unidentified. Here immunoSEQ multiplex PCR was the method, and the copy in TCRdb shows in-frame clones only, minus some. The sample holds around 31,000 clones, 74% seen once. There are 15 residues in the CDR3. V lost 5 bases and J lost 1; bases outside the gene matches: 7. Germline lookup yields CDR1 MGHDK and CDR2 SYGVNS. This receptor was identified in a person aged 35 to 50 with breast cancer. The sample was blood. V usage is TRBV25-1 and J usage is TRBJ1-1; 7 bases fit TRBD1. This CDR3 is CASSSRNRGNTEAFF. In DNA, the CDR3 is TGTGCCAGCAGTTCCCGGAACAGGGGGAACACTGAAGCTTTCTTT.